The 21 T cell receptor beta chains below were found in one sample sequenced in a study of cytomegalovirus exposure and HLA in healthy donors. Vbeta (60) and Jbeta (13) primers were used in the PCR. The protocol was immunoSEQ multiplex PCR, while the TCRdb copy is restricted to in-frame clones and leaves out a portion. The sample includes roughly 110,000 clones, about 70% seen only once; the top ten take approximately 0.9%. The sample was PBMCs. These receptors were obtained from a woman aged 25 to 39 in good health and CMV-seronegative.

V and J are TRBV29-1 and TRBJ1-4; unclear D gene. CDR3 length: 12 residues. Germline CDR1 and CDR2: SQVTM and ANQGSEA. V lost 5 bases and J lost 4, with 8 bases in between. In nucleotides, the CDR3 is TGCAGCGTTTCCGGGATTAATGAAAAACTGTTTTTT. It specifies CSVSGINEKLFF.

CDR3 DNA: TGTGCCACCTCATGGGGCAGGAACACTGAAGCTTTCTTT. Translating gives CATSWGRNTEAFF. V and J are TRBV19 and TRBJ1-1; D is possibly TRBD1 (5 bases). Germline lookup yields CDR1 LNHDA and CDR2 SQIVND (reference sequence). The CDR3 sequence is 13 residues long. Trimming stripped 10 bases from V and 1 base from J, with 13 bases between.

The rearrangement links TRBV6-4 to TRBJ1-1, with D perhaps matching TRBD1 (6 bases). V was shortened by 4 bases and J by 1 base, with 7 bases between the two germline ends. There are 13 residues in the CDR3. The germline V gene encodes CDR1 MRHNA and CDR2 SNTAGT. The CDR3 loop reads CASSAGANTEAFF. CDR3 nucleotides: TGTGCCAGCAGTGCAGGGGCGAACACTGAAGCTTTCTTT.

This clone showed up just once. One end of the junction varies from germline; a read error may be responsible. The chain employs TRBV13 and TRBJ1-2, with D possibly being TRBD1 (6 bases). Germline V lookup: CDR1 PRHDT, CDR2 FYEKMQ (reference sequence). The CDR3 is 16 amino acids. The CDR3 loop reads CASSLVPGQPKYGYTF. The CDR3 bases are TGTGCCAGCAGCTTAGTCCCTGGACAGCCTAAATATGGCTACACCTTC.

This chain joins TRBV30 and TRBJ1-4; a possible D gene is TRBD1 (5 bases). The CDR3 length is 15 residues. Germline CDR1 GTSNPN, CDR2 SVGIG (reference sequence). Trimming shortened V by 1 base and J by 2 bases, and 11 bases separated the two germline ends. CDR3 sequence: CAWSGRVFTNEKLFF. The CDR3 DNA is TGTGCCTGGAGTGGCAGGGTGTTTACTAATGAAAAACTGTTTTTT.

The CDR3 region is CASSQGGTEAFF. CDR3 nucleotide sequence: TGCGCCAGCAGCCAGGGAGGGACTGAAGCTTTCTTT. The V and J genes are TRBV5-1 and TRBJ1-1; a possible D gene is TRBD1 (5 bases). V dropped 4 bases and J dropped 5 bases, with 9 bases sitting between them. Germline CDR1 SGHRS, CDR2 YFSETQ. The CDR3 runs to 12 residues.

This clone is labeled medium-sized. The genes are TRBV7-9 and TRBJ1-4; D remains unclear. The germline V and J ends were trimmed by 1 base and 6 bases, with 12 bases remaining between them. The CDR3 is made up of 15 amino acids. The germline gives CDR1 SEHNR, CDR2 FQNEAQ (reference sequence). The CDR3 sequence is CASSLGPQRDEKLFF. CDR3 DNA: TGTGCCAGCAGCTTAGGCCCACAGAGGGATGAAAAACTGTTTTTT.

The chain links TRBV7-2 to TRBJ1-4; 7 bases align to TRBD1. Germline CDR1 is SGHTA and CDR2 is FQGNSA. The CDR3 has 14 amino acids. With 4 bases clipped from V and 3 bases from J, the junction kept 2 bases outside the gene matches. CDR3 loop: CASSSGQPNEKLFF. In DNA, the CDR3 is TGTGCCAGCAGCTCGGGACAGCCTAATGAAAAACTGTTTTTT.

The chain has TRBV4-2 and TRBJ2-2, with no clear D. The V and J ends lost 1 base and 0 bases respectively, with 12 bases between them. The CDR3 is 17 amino acids. CDR1 is LGHNA, CDR2 YNFKEQ, per germline. The DNA for the CDR3 is TGTGCCAGCAGCCAAGGTCTGCTACCATCGAACACCGGGGAGCTGTTTTTT. This codes for CASSQGLLPSNTGELFF.

V gene TRBV7-8 combines with J gene TRBJ1-4, with 7 bases aligning to TRBD1. The CDR3 length is 11 residues. Germline CDR1 and CDR2: SGHVS and FQNEAQ. This chain's CDR3 is CTLPDRAKLFF. The CDR3 DNA sequence: TGTACCTTGCCCGACAGGGCAAAACTGTTTTTT.

The chain carries TRBV7-8 and TRBJ2-7; 15 positions agree with TRBD2. The CDR3 sequence is 15 residues long. Germline-derived CDR1 and CDR2 are SGHVS and FQNEAQ. J was trimmed by 2 bases and V by 4 bases; bases with no gene match: 0. CDR3 residues: CASSWTSGRAYEQYF. CDR3 sequence (DNA): TGTGCCAGCAGCTGGACTAGCGGGAGGGCCTACGAGCAGTACTTC.

The J gene is TRBJ1-1, the V gene TRBV7-9; D call uncertain. The CDR3 runs to 13 residues. V lost 8 bases, J lost 7 bases, and 17 bases lay in between. Germline V gene data show CDR1 as SEHNR and CDR2 as FQNEAQ (reference sequence). The CDR3 coding sequence is TGTGCCAGCGGAAACCGGGAGGAAGGTGAAGCTTTCTTT. It translates to CASGNREEGEAFF.

V is TRBV6-4 and J is TRBJ2-3; D perhaps matches TRBD2 (6 bases). Germline V gene lookup returns CDR1 MRHNA and CDR2 SNTAGT. With 8 bases removed from V and 0 bases from J, the gap between germline ends came to 12 bases. The CDR3 covers 14 residues. The DNA for the CDR3 is TGTGCCAGCGGCCGTGGGGGGAGCACAGATACGCAGTATTTT. Protein sequence: CASGRGGSTDTQYF.

The chain has TRBV9 and TRBJ2-7; 14 bases match TRBD2. This CDR3 has 15 amino acids. Germline V CDR1 and CDR2: SGDLS, YYNGEE. V shed 4 bases, J shed 7 bases, and the junction held 7 bases outside the gene matches. The CDR3 DNA reads as TGTGCCAGCAGCCCCGGGACTAGCGGGAGCTGGGAGCAGTACTTC. Its translation: CASSPGTSGSWEQYF.

The sample holds a few counts of this clone. The CDR3 DNA reads TGTGCCAGCAGTTACACCTGGACAGGGGCGGATGGCTACACCTTC. This encodes CASSYTWTGADGYTF. The rearrangement links TRBV6-5 to TRBJ1-2; 9 bases map to TRBD1. CDR1 is MNHEY, CDR2 SVGAGI, per germline. The junction had 7 bases not matched to a gene; V was cut back by 2 bases and J by 6 bases. The CDR3 length is 15 residues.

On this clone itself: A read error may produce the germline difference seen at one junction end. CDR3 residues: CASSLPGQAFAF. The CDR3 coding sequence is TGTGCCAGCAGCTTACCGGGACAGGCTTTCGCCTTC. This chain joins TRBV5-4 and TRBJ1-2; 8 nucleotides agree with TRBD1. Germline lookup yields CDR1 SGHNT and CDR2 YYREEE (reference sequence). This CDR3 comprises 12 residues.

This clone was seen more than once but under ten times. The gene calls are TRBV7-2 and TRBJ2-7, with a weak D call TRBD2 (6 bases). Trimming pared 1 base from V and 1 base from J, leaving 14 bases between. CDR3 length: 16 residues. Germline V gives CDR1 SGHTA, CDR2 FQGNSA. This chain's CDR3 is CASSLGRAGRSYEQYF. The CDR3 DNA follows: TGTGCCAGCAGCTTAGGGAGGGCAGGGCGGTCCTACGAGCAGTACTTC.

J is TRBJ2-1 and V is TRBV5-1, with TRBD2 matching 7 bases. This CDR3 is 16 amino acids long. Trimming cost V 0 bases and J 1 base; bases outside gene matches: 4. Germline V gene lookup returns CDR1 SGHRS and CDR2 YFSETQ. The CDR3 reads CASSLASGGSYNEQFF. CDR3 DNA: TGCGCCAGCAGCTTGGCCTCGGGGGGATCCTACAATGAGCAGTTCTTC.

V gene TRBV5-1 combines with J gene TRBJ2-1; 8 positions match TRBD2. The V gene end was trimmed by 1 base and the J gene end by 7 bases; junction bases not matched to a gene: 4. From germline, CDR1 is SGHRS and CDR2 YFSETQ. The CDR3 extends over 14 amino acids. The CDR3 sequence: CASSLTGGLNEQFF. The CDR3 DNA reads as TGCGCCAGCAGCTTGACGGGAGGGCTGAATGAGCAGTTCTTC.

The chain has TRBV2 and TRBJ1-6; TRBD1 matches 9 bases. In germline, CDR1 is SNHLY, CDR2 FYNNEI. The J segment lost 7 bases and the V segment lost 6 bases, leaving 4 bases of the junction unmatched. The CDR3 is 14 amino acids. In DNA, the CDR3 is TGTGCCAGCAGGGGGGGGACAGGGAATTCACCCCTCCACTTT. Translating gives CASRGGTGNSPLHF.

The chain recombines TRBV25-1 with TRBJ1-2; 9 bases fit TRBD1. CDR1 is MGHDK, CDR2 SYGVNS, per germline. J was trimmed by 2 bases and V by 4 bases; bases with no gene match: 2. CDR3 length equals 14 residues. CDR3 loop: CASSAGQGNYGYTF. The CDR3 DNA sequence: TGTGCCAGCAGTGCGGGACAGGGAAACTATGGCTACACCTTC.